Each of the 14 T cell receptor beta chains below was sequenced from the same sample in a study of cytomegalovirus exposure and HLA in healthy donors. It was with 60 Vbeta and 13 Jbeta primers that the PCR ran. Clones were read by immunoSEQ multiplex PCR, and TCRdb kept only the in-frame ones, dropping some. Of about 160,000 clones listed, approximately 62% are singletons. The material sequenced was PBMCs. Receptors were obtained from a man aged 45-65 years in good health and CMV-seronegative.

This chain connects TRBV4-1 to TRBJ1-2; D might be TRBD1 (5 bases). V dropped 1 base and J dropped 0 bases, with 15 bases sitting between them. The germline V gene has CDR1 MGHRA and CDR2 YSYEKL. The CDR3 runs to 17 residues. CDR3 coding DNA: TGCGCCAGCAGCCAAGTGGGGCGAAGGCTAGCTAACTATGGCTACACCTTC. This codes for CASSQVGRRLANYGYTF.

A few counts support this clone. A much larger clone differs from this one at a single base, so this may be a read error. The CDR3 DNA is TGTGCCAGCAGTGAACTAGCGGGGGGCACGGAGACCCATTACTTC. Residues: CASSELAGGTETHYF. This chain uses TRBV6-1 with TRBJ2-5; TRBD2 agrees at 11 bases. The germline gives CDR1 MNHNS, CDR2 SASEGT. This CDR3 comprises 15 residues.

As for this clone: The germline gene is not matched at one end of the junction; a read error may be the cause. This chain connects TRBV29-1 to TRBJ2-2; possibly TRBD1 for D (6 bases). From germline, CDR1 is SQVTM and CDR2 ANQGSEA. The CDR3 runs to 15 residues. This CDR3 reads CSATNRALNAGELFF. The DNA of the CDR3 is TGCAGCGCTACTAACAGGGCGCTGAACGCCGGGGAGCTGTTTTTT.

The rearrangement joins TRBV7-3 to TRBJ1-1, with 10 bases fitting TRBD1. The CDR3 has 15 residues. Germline values: CDR1 SGHTA, CDR2 FQGTGA. With 5 bases clipped from V and 10 bases from J, the junction kept 13 bases outside the gene matches. The CDR3 DNA sequence: TGTGCCAGCAGCCCCCAGGGAGCGGGACAGGGGCTAGCTTTCTTT. Translation: CASSPQGAGQGLAFF.

As for this clone: This specimen includes other DNA sequences encoding the same CDR3. The chain employs TRBV5-1 and TRBJ2-3, with 7 bases identical to TRBD2. Germline V CDR1 and CDR2: SGHRS, YFSETQ. The ends lost 1 base at V and 1 base at J; junction bases unmatched: 0. CDR3 length: 14 amino acids. The CDR3 sequence is CASSLSGGTDTQYF. CDR3 nucleotide sequence: TGCGCCAGCAGCTTGAGCGGGGGCACAGATACGCAGTATTTT. Based on the CDR3 plus reference TRBV5-1 and TRBJ2-3, the full variable domain is KAGVTQTPRYLIKTRGQQVTLSCSPISGHRSVSWYQQTPGQGLQFLFEYFSETQRNKGNFPGRFSGRQFSNSRSEMNVSTLELGDSALYLCASSLSGGTDTQYFGPGTRLTVL.

The J gene is TRBJ1-5, the V gene TRBV5-1; weak D call: TRBD1 (6 bases). Germline V CDR1 and CDR2: SGHRS, YFSETQ. The germline V and J ends were trimmed by 0 bases and 6 bases, with 13 bases remaining between them. This CDR3 has 15 amino acids. This CDR3 is CASSLVAGAGQPQHF. The CDR3 nucleotides read TGCGCCAGCAGCTTGGTTGCAGGGGCGGGTCAGCCCCAGCATTTT.

The rearrangement joins TRBV7-3 to TRBJ2-2, with D possibly matching TRBD2 (7 bases). Germline CDR1 SGHTA, CDR2 FQGTGA. The V gene lost 1 base and the J gene lost 5 bases, with 17 bases spanning the gap. The CDR3 is 17 residues long. CDR3 residues: CASSLNLGRGRTGELFF. CDR3 coding DNA: TGTGCCAGCAGCTTAAATCTCGGGCGGGGGCGGACCGGGGAGCTGTTTTTT.

The rearrangement links TRBV6-5 to TRBJ1-1, with 10 bases identical to TRBD1. With V trimmed by 7 bases and J by 5 bases, 7 bases remained unmatched. The CDR3 length is 14 residues. Per germline, CDR1 MNHEY and CDR2 SVGAGI. DNA of the CDR3: TGTGCCAGCATCGACAGGGGGCGTGGGACTGAAGCTTTCTTT. Translating it yields CASIDRGRGTEAFF.

The V call is TRBV5-8, the J call TRBJ2-5; D is uncertain. This CDR3 comprises 14 residues. Germline V gene sequence: CDR1 SGHTS, CDR2 YDEGEE. Trimming left V 0 bases short and J 4 bases short, with 10 bases between. The CDR3 loop is CASSLVPGGETQYF. The CDR3 coding sequence is TGTGCCAGCAGCTTGGTTCCAGGTGGAGAGACCCAGTACTTC.

This chain links TRBV11-2 with TRBJ1-1; 7 bases are a match to TRBD1. V lost 5 bases to trimming and J lost 0 bases; unmatched junction nucleotides: 3. From germline, CDR1 is SGHAT and CDR2 FQNNGV. This CDR3 is built from 14 residues. As DNA, the CDR3 is TGTGCCAGCAGCACAGGGGTGATGAACACTGAAGCTTTCTTT. This translates into CASSTGVMNTEAFF.

Concerning this clone: At one of its ends the junction is not consistent with the germline gene, which may arise from a read error. This chain uses TRBV7-9 with TRBJ2-7; 8 nucleotides agree with TRBD1. The CDR3 consists of 14 residues. Per germline, CDR1 SEHNR and CDR2 FQNEAQ (reference sequence). CDR3 in amino acids: CASSSGGSSHEQYF. The CDR3 nucleotides read TGTGCCAGCAGTTCAGGGGGCTCCTCCCACGAGCAGTACTTC.

This clone was recorded a few times. V gene TRBV28 combines with J gene TRBJ1-2, with a tentative D call TRBD1 (5 bases). CDR3 length: 17 residues. V gave up 2 bases and J gave up 2 bases, with 18 bases separating them. Germline lookup yields CDR1 MDHEN and CDR2 SYDVKM. The CDR3 is CASSLPGGTVTNYGYTF. CDR3 bases: TGTGCCAGCAGTTTACCGGGGGGTACGGTAACCAACTATGGCTACACCTTC.

The rearrangement uses TRBV6-1 and TRBJ1-4; D is possibly TRBD1 (6 bases). The CDR3 extends over 16 amino acids. Trimming shortened V by 0 bases and J by 7 bases, and 15 bases separated the two germline ends. Germline CDR1 is MNHNS and CDR2 is SASEGT. The CDR3 DNA follows: TGTGCCAGCAGTGAAGCAGGGGGACGTAAAGTTGAAAAACTGTTTTTT. It translates to CASSEAGGRKVEKLFF.

The chain employs TRBV29-1 and TRBJ2-7; no definite D call. Between the trimmed V and J ends, which lost 1 base and 2 bases, there was a span of 6 bases. Germline CDR1 reads SQVTM; CDR2 reads ANQGSEA. This CDR3 has 12 residues. For the CDR3, the DNA is TGCAGCGTTGAAGGGCAGGCCTACGAGCAGTACTTC. It specifies CSVEGQAYEQYF.